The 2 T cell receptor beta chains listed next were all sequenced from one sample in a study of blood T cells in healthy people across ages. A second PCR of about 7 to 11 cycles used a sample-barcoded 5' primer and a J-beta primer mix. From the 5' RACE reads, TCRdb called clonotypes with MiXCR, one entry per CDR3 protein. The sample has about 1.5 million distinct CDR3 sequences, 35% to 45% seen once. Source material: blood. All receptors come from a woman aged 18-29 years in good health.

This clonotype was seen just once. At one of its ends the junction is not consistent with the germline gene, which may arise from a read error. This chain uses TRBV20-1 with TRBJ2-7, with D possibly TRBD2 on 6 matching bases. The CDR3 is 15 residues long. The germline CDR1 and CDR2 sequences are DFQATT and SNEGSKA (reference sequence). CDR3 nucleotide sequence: TGCAGTACTAGAGATCGGGGGTCCCCCCAGGTGGAGCAGTACTTC. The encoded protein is CSTRDRGSPQVEQYF.

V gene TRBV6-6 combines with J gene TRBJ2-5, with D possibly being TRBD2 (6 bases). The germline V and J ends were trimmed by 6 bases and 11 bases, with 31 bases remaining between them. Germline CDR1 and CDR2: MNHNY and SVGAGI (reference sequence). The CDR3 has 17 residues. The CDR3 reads CASSFGWRDLSYNEQYF. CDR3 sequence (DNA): TGTGCCAGCAGCTTCGGATGGCGGGACCTGTCTTACAATGAGCAGTACTTC.